The 5 T cell receptor beta chains listed next were all sequenced from one sample in a study of blood T cell repertoires in COVID-19. The assay was immunoSEQ multiplex PCR, and TCRdb's table has in-frame clones only and misses some. The sample contains approximately 240,000 clones, about 80% of which appear only once. Sequenced sample: peripheral blood. The receptors derive from an elderly woman with active or convalescent COVID-19.

This clone was picked up a small number of times. At one end the junction does not follow the germline gene, possibly because of a read error. The CDR3 nucleotides read TGTGCTAGCAGCTTAGGGAGACTAGTTCGGGGGGAGACCCAGTACTTC. Its protein product is CASSLGRLVRGETQYF. This rearrangement joins TRBV7-7 to TRBJ2-5, with D perhaps TRBD2 (6 bases). This CDR3 has 16 residues. CDR1 is SSHAT and CDR2 is FNYEAQ in the germline V gene (reference sequence).

The chain couples TRBV4-1 to TRBJ1-2; 7 bases line up with TRBD1. This CDR3 has 13 residues. CDR1 is MGHRA, CDR2 YSYEKL, per germline. V dropped 4 bases and J dropped 8; count of bases not matched to a gene: 7. The CDR3 spells CASSRETGYGYTF. CDR3 sequence (DNA): TGCGCCAGCAGCCGCGAGACAGGGTACGGCTACACCTTC.

Remarks on this clone: Other nucleotide sequences from this sample produce the same CDR3. The chain carries TRBV7-2 and TRBJ2-3; 10 bases are a match to TRBD2. The CDR3 is made up of 15 amino acids. Germline CDR1 reads SGHTA; CDR2 reads FQGNSA. With V trimmed by 4 bases and J by 4 bases, 5 bases remained unmatched. The CDR3 sequence: CASSSFSGGADTQYF. The CDR3 coding sequence is TGTGCCAGCAGCTCCTTCAGCGGGGGGGCAGATACGCAGTATTTT.

The V call is TRBV7-2, the J call TRBJ2-2; 9 bases are a match to TRBD2. The CDR3 sequence is 15 residues long. CDR1 is SGHTA and CDR2 is FQGNSA in the germline V gene. The trim removed 6 bases at V and 2 bases at J, leaving 4 bases unmatched. The CDR3 sequence is CASRRTSANTGELFF. Written as DNA, the CDR3 is TGTGCCAGCAGACGGACTAGCGCAAACACCGGGGAGCTGTTTTTT.

The CDR3 sequence: CASSYLPGASLGGYTF. In nucleotides, the CDR3 is TGTGCCAGCAGTTACTTGCCAGGGGCCTCTTTAGGGGGCTACACCTTC. This chain joins TRBV6-5 and TRBJ1-2, with a possible D match to TRBD1 (6 bases). CDR3 size: 16 residues. Trimming pared 1 base from V and 8 bases from J, leaving 20 bases between. The germline V gene has CDR1 MNHEY and CDR2 SVGAGI.